This T cell receptor beta chain was obtained from a study of T cells in localized non-small cell lung cancer. The CDR3 covers 15 residues. Trimming removed 4 bases from V and 1 base from J, with 14 bases in between. The germline gives CDR1 SGHDT, CDR2 YYEEEE. Findings and limits, study-wide: There was an association of higher blood T cell density with longer overall survival. Among the top 100 tumor clones, a median approximately 62 appeared in adjacent lung.

Regarding this clone: The antigen remains unidentified.

Clones were read by immunoSEQ multiplex PCR, and TCRdb kept only the in-frame ones, dropping some. This table holds approximately 70,000 clones, approximately 87% found once. The chain carries TRBV5-6 and TRBJ1-2, with a tentative D call TRBD1 (5 bases). This sequence was found in a male donor aged 60 or older with stage III squamous cell lung carcinoma. The sample in question was peripheral blood, obtained before any cancer treatment. CDR3 DNA sequence: TGTGCCAGCAGCGAACCTGACGGACATAACTATGGCTACACCTTC. This codes for CASSEPDGHNYGYTF.